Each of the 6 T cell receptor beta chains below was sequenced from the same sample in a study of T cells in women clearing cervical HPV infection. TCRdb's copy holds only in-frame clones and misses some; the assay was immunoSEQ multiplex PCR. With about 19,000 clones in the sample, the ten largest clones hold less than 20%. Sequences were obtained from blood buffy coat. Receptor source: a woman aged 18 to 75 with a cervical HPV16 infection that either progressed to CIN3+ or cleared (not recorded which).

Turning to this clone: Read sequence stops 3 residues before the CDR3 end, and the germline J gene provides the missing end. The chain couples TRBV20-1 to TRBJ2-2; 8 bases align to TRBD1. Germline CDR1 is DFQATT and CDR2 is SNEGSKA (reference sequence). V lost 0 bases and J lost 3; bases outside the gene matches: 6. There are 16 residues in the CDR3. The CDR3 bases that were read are TGCAGTGCTAGAGATTTTGACAGGGGAGACACCGGGGAG. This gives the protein CSARDFDRGDTGE. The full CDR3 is CSARDFDRGDTGELFF.

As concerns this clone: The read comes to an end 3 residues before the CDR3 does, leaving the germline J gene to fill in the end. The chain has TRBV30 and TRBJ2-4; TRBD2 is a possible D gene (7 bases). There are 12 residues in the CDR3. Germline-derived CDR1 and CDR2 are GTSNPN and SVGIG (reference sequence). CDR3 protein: CAWSPGGYGQYF. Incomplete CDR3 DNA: TGTGCCTGGAGCCCGGGGGGCTATGGT.

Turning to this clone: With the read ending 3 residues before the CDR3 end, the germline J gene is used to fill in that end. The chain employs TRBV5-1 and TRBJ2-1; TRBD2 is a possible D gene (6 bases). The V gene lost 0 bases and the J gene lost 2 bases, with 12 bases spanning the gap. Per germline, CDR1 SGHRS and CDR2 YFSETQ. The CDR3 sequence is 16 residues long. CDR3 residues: CASSLEGEVTYNEQFF. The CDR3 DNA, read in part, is TGCGCCAGCAGCTTGGAAGGGGAGGTCACCTACAATGAG.

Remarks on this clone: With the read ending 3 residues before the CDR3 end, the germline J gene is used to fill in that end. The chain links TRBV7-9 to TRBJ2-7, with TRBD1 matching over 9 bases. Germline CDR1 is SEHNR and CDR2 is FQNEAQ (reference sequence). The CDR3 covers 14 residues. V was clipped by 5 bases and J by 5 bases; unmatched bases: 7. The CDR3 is CASSQGDRANEQYF. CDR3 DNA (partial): TGTGCCAGCAGCCAAGGGGACAGGGCTAACGAG. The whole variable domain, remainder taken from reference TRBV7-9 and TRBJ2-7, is DTGVSQNPRHKITKRGQNVTFRCDPISEHNRLYWYRQTLGQGPEFLTYFQNEAQLEKSRLLSDRFSAERPKGSFSTLEIQRTEQGDSAMYLCASSQGDRANEQYFGPGTRLTVT.

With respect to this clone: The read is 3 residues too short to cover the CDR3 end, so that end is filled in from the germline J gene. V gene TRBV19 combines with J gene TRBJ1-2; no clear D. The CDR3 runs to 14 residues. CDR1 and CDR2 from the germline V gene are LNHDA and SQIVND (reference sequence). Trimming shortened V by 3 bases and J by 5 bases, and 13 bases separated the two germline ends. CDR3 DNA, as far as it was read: TGTGCCAGTAGTATGGTGCAGGTTCGATATGGC. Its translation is CASSMVQVRYG. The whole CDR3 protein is CASSMVQVRYGYTF.

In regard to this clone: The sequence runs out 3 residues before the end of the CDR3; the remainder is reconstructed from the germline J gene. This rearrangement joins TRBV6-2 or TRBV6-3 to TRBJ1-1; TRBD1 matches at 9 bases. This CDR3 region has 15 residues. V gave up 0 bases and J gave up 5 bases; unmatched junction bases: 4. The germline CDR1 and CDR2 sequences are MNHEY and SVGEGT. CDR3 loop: CASSYSGTGRTEAFF. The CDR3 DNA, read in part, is TGTGCCAGCAGTTACTCCGGGACAGGGAGGACTGAA.